This T cell receptor beta chain was captured in a study of graft-versus-host responses after intestinal transplantation. Data came from immunoSEQ multiplex PCR; TCRdb stores just in-frame clones and leaves some out. Altogether around 88,000 clones are present, less than 95% being singletons, with the ten largest covering around 7.6%. Of note for this clone: The antigen is unknown.

This sequence originates from a human donor who was the organ donor for an intestinal transplant. This specimen was unstimulated CD8+ T cells sorted from spleen or lymph node cells, taken before transplant.

CDR3 in DNA: TGTGCCAGCAGTGGATCGCTCGTGAATGAGCAGTTCTTC. It encodes CASSGSLVNEQFF. V gene TRBV6-5 combines with J gene TRBJ2-1; D gene ambiguous. The CDR3 spans 13 residues. V lost 5 bases, J lost 7 bases, and 12 bases lay in between. CDR1 is MNHEY, CDR2 SVGAGI, per germline.